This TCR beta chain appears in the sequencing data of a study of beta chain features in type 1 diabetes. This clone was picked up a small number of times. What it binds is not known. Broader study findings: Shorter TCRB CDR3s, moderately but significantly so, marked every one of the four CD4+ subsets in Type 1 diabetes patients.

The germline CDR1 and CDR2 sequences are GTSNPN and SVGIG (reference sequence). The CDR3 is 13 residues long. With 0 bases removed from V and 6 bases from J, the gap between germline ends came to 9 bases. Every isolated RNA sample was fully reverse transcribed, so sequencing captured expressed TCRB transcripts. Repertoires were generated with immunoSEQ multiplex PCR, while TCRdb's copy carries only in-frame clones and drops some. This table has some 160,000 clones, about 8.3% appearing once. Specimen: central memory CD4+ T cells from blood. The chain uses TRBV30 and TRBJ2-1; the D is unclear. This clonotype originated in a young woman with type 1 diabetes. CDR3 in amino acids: CAWSVRMGNEQFF. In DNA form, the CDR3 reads TGTGCCTGGAGTGTCAGGATGGGCAATGAGCAGTTCTTC.